This passage covers 23 T cell receptor beta chains from one sample sequenced in a study of shared clonotypes between healthy human individuals (dated by TCRdb to the early 2020s). The library was made by the immunoSEQ multiplex PCR assay. What TCRdb holds here is the immuneACCESS table cut down to in-frame rearrangements. Part of the clones is not present; checked against another copy, under half of the missing clones reflect an unresolved V gene, and the others are unexplained. The table for this sample lists 75,000 to 100,000 clones; 40% to 55% of them were counted only once. The top ten hold about 15% of the sample. The sample was PBMCs. These receptors all stem from a woman aged 40 to 50 in good health. Some clones in this sample may be carry-over from other donors' samples.

This clone came up many times. This chain connects TRBV7-9 to TRBJ1-1; D is possibly TRBD1 (5 bases). With 5 bases removed from V and 8 bases from J, the gap between germline ends came to 9 bases. The CDR3 is 11 residues long. In germline, CDR1 is SEHNR, CDR2 FQNEAQ (reference sequence). DNA of the CDR3: TGTGCCAGCAGCCGACAGTTCGAAGCTTTCTTT. Translation: CASSRQFEAFF.

In this sample, this clone turned up a few times. The chain combines TRBV15 with TRBJ2-3, with TRBD2 identical over 10 bases. The trim removed 3 bases at V and 3 bases at J, leaving 9 bases unmatched. Germline V gene lookup returns CDR1 LNHNV and CDR2 YYDKDF (reference sequence). The length of the CDR3 is 17 residues. The CDR3 region is CATSRSPAGGRTDTQYF. As DNA, the CDR3 is TGTGCCACCAGCAGGTCCCCAGCGGGAGGGCGGACAGATACGCAGTATTTT.

This clone has at least ten counts. The rearrangement joins TRBV6-1 to TRBJ2-5, with 8 bases matching TRBD2. The CDR3 consists of 13 residues. The germline V gene has CDR1 MNHNS and CDR2 SASEGT. The ends lost 6 bases at V and 5 bases at J; junction bases unmatched: 5. In DNA form, the CDR3 reads TGTGCCAGCAGCCGGGAGGGGGTGGAGACCCAGTACTTC. Amino acid sequence: CASSREGVETQYF.

This chain connects TRBV19 to TRBJ2-7, with 9 positions matching TRBD2. The CDR3 has 15 residues. The junction had 9 bases not matched to a gene; V was cut back by 6 bases and J by 3 bases. Looked up from germline, CDR1 is LNHDA and CDR2 is SQIVND (reference sequence). In nucleotides, the CDR3 is TGTGCCAGTAGCTTGGTAGCGGGAGTCCTCTACGAGCAGTACTTC. Amino acids: CASSLVAGVLYEQYF.

This clone was seen many times. A far larger clone is a single base away, which makes a read error likely. Here the CDR3 omits its conserved ending phenylalanine or tryptophan, so a read error is the likely source. V and J are TRBV30 and TRBJ1-5; TRBD1 matches 9 bases. CDR1 is GTSNPN, CDR2 SVGIG, per germline (reference sequence). The CDR3 consists of 13 residues. V gave up 5 bases and J gave up 4 bases; unmatched junction bases: 3. The CDR3 is CAWSGTGNQPQHL. The DNA for the CDR3 is TGTGCCTGGTCCGGGACAGGGAATCAGCCCCAGCATCTT.

V gene TRBV29-1 combines with J gene TRBJ1-1; 11 positions agree with TRBD1. The CDR3 is 11 residues long. Germline CDR1 and CDR2: SQVTM and ANQGSEA. V trimming: 7 bases; J trimming: 9 bases; junction bases outside the gene matches: 4. CDR3 sequence reads: CSAGTGGQAFF. The CDR3 DNA reads as TGCAGCGCCGGGACAGGGGGGCAAGCTTTCTTT.

Comment on this clone: Just one base apart from a much larger clone, this may be a read error. This chain uses TRBV30 with TRBJ1-5, with no clear D. This CDR3 region has 15 residues. Germline values: CDR1 GTSNPN, CDR2 SVGIG (reference sequence). The CDR3 bases are TGTGCCTGGAACAGCGTGGGGTATCACAATCGGCCCCAGCATTTT. Its translation is CAWNSVGYHNRPQHF.

The rearrangement joins TRBV7-2 to TRBJ1-2; D unclear. V lost 1 base and J 2 bases, leaving 8 bases between the germline ends. This CDR3 has 14 residues. CDR1 is SGHTA and CDR2 is FQGNSA in the germline V gene. The CDR3 DNA is TGTGCCAGCAGCTTAGGCGGCAGCAACTATGGCTACACCTTC. Its translation: CASSLGGSNYGYTF.

The chain couples TRBV28 to TRBJ1-4; D unclear. Germline CDR1 MDHEN, CDR2 SYDVKM. Deletions cut 1 base from V and 0 bases from J, with 6 bases between. This CDR3 has 15 residues. The CDR3 reads CASSLFGATNEKLFF. CDR3 coding DNA: TGTGCCAGCAGTTTATTCGGGGCAACTAATGAAAAACTGTTTTTT.

This clone was detected ten times or more. This chain joins TRBV29-1 and TRBJ1-2; D not resolved. The CDR3 is 13 residues long. CDR1 and CDR2 (germline): SQVTM, ANQGSEA. Trimming took 4 bases from V and 0 from J, leaving 9 bases between them. The CDR3 region is CSVGRQTNYGYTF. CDR3 sequence (DNA): TGCAGCGTTGGTCGGCAGACTAACTATGGCTACACCTTC.

This clone came up a few times. The CDR3 sequence is CSVAGTSAYEQYF. The CDR3 region has the DNA TGCAGCGTTGCCGGGACTAGCGCGTACGAGCAGTACTTC. The gene calls are TRBV29-1 and TRBJ2-7, with 10 bases aligning to TRBD2. V gave up 4 bases and J gave up 4 bases; unmatched junction bases: 4. CDR3 length equals 13 residues. Germline lookup yields CDR1 SQVTM and CDR2 ANQGSEA.

A remark on this clone: This likely came from a read error, as a far larger clone is one base away. The same CDR3 arises from other DNA sequences in this sample as well. The genes are TRBV5-1 and TRBJ2-2; TRBD2 matches at 9 bases. CDR3 length equals 14 residues. Germline lookup yields CDR1 SGHRS and CDR2 YFSETQ. CDR3: CASRASGMVGELFF. As DNA, the CDR3 is TGCGCCAGCCGGGCTAGCGGGATGGTCGGGGAGCTGTTCTTT.

The chain couples TRBV5-6 to TRBJ2-7; TRBD2 might be the D (6 bases). CDR3 size: 15 residues. Trimming took 2 bases from V and 0 from J, leaving 12 bases between them. Looked up from germline, CDR1 is SGHDT and CDR2 is YYEEEE. The CDR3 loop reads CASSLGGASSYEQYF. For the CDR3, the DNA is TGTGCCAGCAGCTTAGGCGGGGCGAGCTCCTACGAGCAGTACTTC.

There are many counts of this clone. The rearrangement uses TRBV30 and TRBJ2-1; no clear D. The V gene lost 0 bases and the J gene lost 10 bases, with 7 bases spanning the gap. The CDR3 length is 11 residues. Germline lookup yields CDR1 GTSNPN and CDR2 SVGIG (reference sequence). CDR3: CAWSVLREQFF. In DNA, the CDR3 is TGTGCCTGGAGTGTTTTAAGGGAGCAGTTCTTC.

V usage is TRBV28 and J usage is TRBJ2-5; 13 positions match TRBD2. Germline CDR1 reads MDHEN; CDR2 reads SYDVKM. V lost 7 bases to trimming and J lost 4 bases; unmatched junction nucleotides: 9. CDR3 length: 16 amino acids. The DNA for the CDR3 is TGTGCCAGCACTGATAGGACTAGCGGGAGTTTAGAGACCCAGTACTTC. It yields the protein CASTDRTSGSLETQYF. The whole variable domain, filled in from reference TRBV28 and TRBJ2-5, reads DVKVTQSSRYLVKRTGEKVFLECVQDMDHENMFWYRQDPGLGLRLIYFSYDVKMKEKGDIPEGYSVSREKKERFSLILESASTNQTSMYLCASTDRTSGSLETQYFGPGTRLLVL.

J is TRBJ1-3 and V is TRBV4-2, with a tentative D call TRBD1 (6 bases). CDR1 and CDR2 from the germline V gene are LGHNA and YNFKEQ. CDR3 length: 15 residues. With 2 bases removed from V and 4 bases from J, the gap between germline ends came to 12 bases. CDR3 in DNA: TGTGCCAGCAGCCAACGAACAGGGTCAGGAAACACCATATATTTT. It specifies CASSQRTGSGNTIYF.

The sample holds many counts of this clone. The genes are TRBV30 and TRBJ2-6; D gene uncertain. Trimming stripped 2 bases from V and 0 bases from J, with 8 bases between. The CDR3 sequence is 15 residues long. Looked up from germline, CDR1 is GTSNPN and CDR2 is SVGIG (reference sequence). CDR3 sequence (DNA): TGTGCCTGGAGTCATGGGTACTCTGGGGCCAACGTCCTGACTTTC. It translates to CAWSHGYSGANVLTF.

This clone was recorded at least ten times. The chain uses TRBV19 and TRBJ1-2, with D possibly matching TRBD1 (5 bases). The V end was cut by 9 bases, the J end by 6 bases, with 11 bases between. CDR1 and CDR2 (germline): LNHDA, SQIVND (reference sequence). CDR3 size: 11 residues. Here the CDR3 reads CASYRTDGYTF. The CDR3 nucleotides read TGTGCCAGCTACAGGACCGATGGCTACACCTTC. The entire variable domain, with the rest obtained from reference TRBV19 and TRBJ1-2, is as follows: DGGITQSPKYLFRKEGQNVTLSCEQNLNHDAMYWYRQDPGQGLRLIYYSQIVNDFQKGDIAEGYSVSREKKESFPLTVTSAQKNPTAFYLCASYRTDGYTFGSGTRLTVV.

This clone came up a few times. V usage is TRBV27 and J usage is TRBJ2-5, with 8 positions matching TRBD1. The assigned J gene may be wrong: the sequence end matches TRBJ2-7 better. This CDR3 region has 15 residues. Germline values: CDR1 MNHEY, CDR2 SMNVEV (reference sequence). The CDR3 loop is CASSLGQGASYEQYF. The DNA for the CDR3 is TGTGCCAGCAGTTTAGGACAGGGCGCGTCCTACGAGCAGTACTTC.

This clone occurred once. A far larger clone is just one base off, so this is likely a read error. This sequence joins TRBV30 and TRBJ2-5, with TRBD2 as a possible D gene (6 bases). The CDR3 covers 13 residues. Germline CDR1 and CDR2: GTSNPN and SVGIG (reference sequence). CDR3 DNA: TGTGCCTGGAGCGCCAACATCCGGGAGACCCAGCACTTC. Its protein product is CAWSANIRETQHF.

The rearrangement links TRBV30 to TRBJ1-6; D ambiguous. The germline V gene has CDR1 GTSNPN and CDR2 SVGIG (reference sequence). This CDR3 region has 17 residues. V shed 1 base and J shed 0 bases, with 13 bases lying between them. CDR3 in amino acids: CAWSGGLLSSYNSPLHF. Here the CDR3 DNA reads TGTGCCTGGAGTGGAGGACTCCTGAGCTCCTATAATTCACCCCTCCACTTT. Looking up the rest from reference TRBV30 and TRBJ1-6 gives the full variable domain: SQTIHQWPATLVQPVGSPLSLECTVEGTSNPNLYWYRQAAGRGLQLLFYSVGIGQISSEVPQNLSASRPQDRQFILSSKKLLLSDSGFYLCAWSGGLLSSYNSPLHFGNGTRLTVT.

J is TRBJ2-2 and V is TRBV25-1, with a possible D match to TRBD1 (5 bases). The germline V gene has CDR1 MGHDK and CDR2 SYGVNS. This CDR3 has 14 amino acids. Trimming cost V 5 bases and J 2 bases, with 9 bases left between them. CDR3 amino acids: CASSPRVNTGELFF. In DNA, the CDR3 is TGTGCCAGCAGTCCCAGGGTTAACACCGGGGAGCTGTTTTTT.

With regard to this clone: With only one base between it and a far larger clone, this is likely a read error. This chain uses TRBV30 with TRBJ2-7, with D uncertain. This CDR3 comprises 11 residues. Germline values: CDR1 GTSNPN, CDR2 SVGIG (reference sequence). CDR3 in amino acids: CAWSLQGEQHF. CDR3 nucleotides: TGTGCCTGGAGTTTACAAGGCGAGCAGCACTTC.